This T cell receptor beta chain was captured by sequencing in a study of blood T cell repertoires in COVID-19. V was cut by 7 bases and J by 1 base, with 22 bases left in between. Germline values: CDR1 MDHEN, CDR2 SYDVKM. This CDR3 is built from 18 residues. Authors' processing steps: Amplification of reference gene primers provided the estimated nucleated cell counts. Using immunoSEQ multiplex PCR, the repertoire was profiled, and TCRdb retains in-frame clones only, with some absent. V and J calls plus clone size are reproduced from that table; the DNA served to infer D and trimming. The table has 65,000 to 90,000 clones, 70% to 90% seen once.

The sample taken for sequencing was peripheral blood. This receptor was identified in a woman at least 80 years old with active or convalescent COVID-19. This sequence joins TRBV28 and TRBJ1-4; TRBD1 might be the D (6 bases). In nucleotides, the CDR3 is TGTGCCAGCACCGACGGGAGGGCAGGGGTAGGAACTAATGAAAAACTGTTTTTT. Translated: CASTDGRAGVGTNEKLFF. The whole variable domain, remainder taken from reference TRBV28 and TRBJ1-4, is DVKVTQSSRYLVKRTGEKVFLECVQDMDHENMFWYRQDPGLGLRLIYFSYDVKMKEKGDIPEGYSVSREKKERFSLILESASTNQTSMYLCASTDGRAGVGTNEKLFFGSGTQLSVL.